This T cell receptor beta chain emerged from a study of T cells in Graves' hyperthyroidism and ophthalmopathy. Study-level findings and limits: The model's output predicted ophthalmopathy at a median of 6.5 months prior to onset.

What was amplified from RNA transcripts were TCR beta CDR3 regions. TCR CDR3 regions were first amplified by RT-PCR with HTBI primers. MiXCR, applied by TCRdb to the multiplex PCR reads, yields one record per CDR3 protein. Counted here are hundreds of thousands of distinct CDR3 sequences, roughly 17% occurring once; the ten biggest clones make up approximately 18%. Uncontrolled infection, other autoimmune disease, pregnancy or lactation barred patients from enrollment. Regarding this clonotype: What it recognizes is unknown. A read error may produce the germline difference seen at one junction end.

The length of the CDR3 is 15 residues. CDR1 LNHDA and CDR2 SQIVND come from the germline V gene (reference sequence). This clonotype originated in a woman aged 18 to 35 with Graves' hyperthyroidism. Material: blood. V gene TRBV19 combines with J gene TRBJ2-2; 8 bases are shared with TRBD1. The CDR3 DNA sequence: TGTGCCAGTAGTATGGAGGTCTCCCAACAGGGGGAACTGTTTTTT. Translated, it gives CASSMEVSQQGELFF.